The T cell receptor beta chain described here comes from a study of blood T cell repertoires in COVID-19. Study summary: Sample material is recorded as cDNA or gDNA derived from T cells, B-cell-depleted T cells, or PBMCs.

Original processing notes: Reference gene primer amplification in the assay estimated nucleated cell counts. Sequencing used immunoSEQ multiplex PCR; TCRdb keeps in-frame clones, though not all of them. V and J calls and clone size follow that table, whereas D and trimming were derived from the DNA. The sample contains 170,000 or so clones, 85% to 90% of which appear only once. V was clipped by 6 bases and J by 1 base; unmatched bases: 7. Germline V gene lookup returns CDR1 LNHDA and CDR2 SQIVND (reference sequence). The CDR3 is 17 residues long. The sequenced sample was peripheral blood. The receptor was derived from a man aged 60-69 years with COVID-19, enrolled during active disease. V and J are TRBV19 and TRBJ1-6; the match to TRBD1 covers 9 bases. The CDR3 nucleotides are TGTGCCAGTAGATCGGGACAGGGTGTATCCTATAATTCACCCCTCCACTTT. It translates to CASRSGQGVSYNSPLHF. The full variable domain, rest sourced from reference TRBV19 and TRBJ1-6, is DGGITQSPKYLFRKEGQNVTLSCEQNLNHDAMYWYRQDPGQGLRLIYYSQIVNDFQKGDIAEGYSVSREKKESFPLTVTSAQKNPTAFYLCASRSGQGVSYNSPLHFGNGTRLTVT.